This T cell receptor (beta chain) was sequenced for a study of blood T cell repertoires in COVID-19. Some clones are missing from TCRdb's copy, which holds only in-frame ones; the method was immunoSEQ multiplex PCR. Of fewer than 200,000 clones in the sample, 87% were seen once. The CDR3 contains 18 residues. The germline V gene has CDR1 MDHEN and CDR2 SYDVKM. Trimming removed 4 bases at V and 0 bases at J, with 20 bases between. The gene calls are TRBV28 and TRBJ2-3, with D possibly matching TRBD2 (5 bases). The TCR sequence derives from a man in his forties or fifties with active or convalescent COVID-19. Material: peripheral blood. In DNA form, the CDR3 reads TGTGCCAGCAGTTATGTTGTGGATTCCGGGATTAGCACAGATACGCAGTATTTT. It is translated as CASSYVVDSGISTDTQYF.